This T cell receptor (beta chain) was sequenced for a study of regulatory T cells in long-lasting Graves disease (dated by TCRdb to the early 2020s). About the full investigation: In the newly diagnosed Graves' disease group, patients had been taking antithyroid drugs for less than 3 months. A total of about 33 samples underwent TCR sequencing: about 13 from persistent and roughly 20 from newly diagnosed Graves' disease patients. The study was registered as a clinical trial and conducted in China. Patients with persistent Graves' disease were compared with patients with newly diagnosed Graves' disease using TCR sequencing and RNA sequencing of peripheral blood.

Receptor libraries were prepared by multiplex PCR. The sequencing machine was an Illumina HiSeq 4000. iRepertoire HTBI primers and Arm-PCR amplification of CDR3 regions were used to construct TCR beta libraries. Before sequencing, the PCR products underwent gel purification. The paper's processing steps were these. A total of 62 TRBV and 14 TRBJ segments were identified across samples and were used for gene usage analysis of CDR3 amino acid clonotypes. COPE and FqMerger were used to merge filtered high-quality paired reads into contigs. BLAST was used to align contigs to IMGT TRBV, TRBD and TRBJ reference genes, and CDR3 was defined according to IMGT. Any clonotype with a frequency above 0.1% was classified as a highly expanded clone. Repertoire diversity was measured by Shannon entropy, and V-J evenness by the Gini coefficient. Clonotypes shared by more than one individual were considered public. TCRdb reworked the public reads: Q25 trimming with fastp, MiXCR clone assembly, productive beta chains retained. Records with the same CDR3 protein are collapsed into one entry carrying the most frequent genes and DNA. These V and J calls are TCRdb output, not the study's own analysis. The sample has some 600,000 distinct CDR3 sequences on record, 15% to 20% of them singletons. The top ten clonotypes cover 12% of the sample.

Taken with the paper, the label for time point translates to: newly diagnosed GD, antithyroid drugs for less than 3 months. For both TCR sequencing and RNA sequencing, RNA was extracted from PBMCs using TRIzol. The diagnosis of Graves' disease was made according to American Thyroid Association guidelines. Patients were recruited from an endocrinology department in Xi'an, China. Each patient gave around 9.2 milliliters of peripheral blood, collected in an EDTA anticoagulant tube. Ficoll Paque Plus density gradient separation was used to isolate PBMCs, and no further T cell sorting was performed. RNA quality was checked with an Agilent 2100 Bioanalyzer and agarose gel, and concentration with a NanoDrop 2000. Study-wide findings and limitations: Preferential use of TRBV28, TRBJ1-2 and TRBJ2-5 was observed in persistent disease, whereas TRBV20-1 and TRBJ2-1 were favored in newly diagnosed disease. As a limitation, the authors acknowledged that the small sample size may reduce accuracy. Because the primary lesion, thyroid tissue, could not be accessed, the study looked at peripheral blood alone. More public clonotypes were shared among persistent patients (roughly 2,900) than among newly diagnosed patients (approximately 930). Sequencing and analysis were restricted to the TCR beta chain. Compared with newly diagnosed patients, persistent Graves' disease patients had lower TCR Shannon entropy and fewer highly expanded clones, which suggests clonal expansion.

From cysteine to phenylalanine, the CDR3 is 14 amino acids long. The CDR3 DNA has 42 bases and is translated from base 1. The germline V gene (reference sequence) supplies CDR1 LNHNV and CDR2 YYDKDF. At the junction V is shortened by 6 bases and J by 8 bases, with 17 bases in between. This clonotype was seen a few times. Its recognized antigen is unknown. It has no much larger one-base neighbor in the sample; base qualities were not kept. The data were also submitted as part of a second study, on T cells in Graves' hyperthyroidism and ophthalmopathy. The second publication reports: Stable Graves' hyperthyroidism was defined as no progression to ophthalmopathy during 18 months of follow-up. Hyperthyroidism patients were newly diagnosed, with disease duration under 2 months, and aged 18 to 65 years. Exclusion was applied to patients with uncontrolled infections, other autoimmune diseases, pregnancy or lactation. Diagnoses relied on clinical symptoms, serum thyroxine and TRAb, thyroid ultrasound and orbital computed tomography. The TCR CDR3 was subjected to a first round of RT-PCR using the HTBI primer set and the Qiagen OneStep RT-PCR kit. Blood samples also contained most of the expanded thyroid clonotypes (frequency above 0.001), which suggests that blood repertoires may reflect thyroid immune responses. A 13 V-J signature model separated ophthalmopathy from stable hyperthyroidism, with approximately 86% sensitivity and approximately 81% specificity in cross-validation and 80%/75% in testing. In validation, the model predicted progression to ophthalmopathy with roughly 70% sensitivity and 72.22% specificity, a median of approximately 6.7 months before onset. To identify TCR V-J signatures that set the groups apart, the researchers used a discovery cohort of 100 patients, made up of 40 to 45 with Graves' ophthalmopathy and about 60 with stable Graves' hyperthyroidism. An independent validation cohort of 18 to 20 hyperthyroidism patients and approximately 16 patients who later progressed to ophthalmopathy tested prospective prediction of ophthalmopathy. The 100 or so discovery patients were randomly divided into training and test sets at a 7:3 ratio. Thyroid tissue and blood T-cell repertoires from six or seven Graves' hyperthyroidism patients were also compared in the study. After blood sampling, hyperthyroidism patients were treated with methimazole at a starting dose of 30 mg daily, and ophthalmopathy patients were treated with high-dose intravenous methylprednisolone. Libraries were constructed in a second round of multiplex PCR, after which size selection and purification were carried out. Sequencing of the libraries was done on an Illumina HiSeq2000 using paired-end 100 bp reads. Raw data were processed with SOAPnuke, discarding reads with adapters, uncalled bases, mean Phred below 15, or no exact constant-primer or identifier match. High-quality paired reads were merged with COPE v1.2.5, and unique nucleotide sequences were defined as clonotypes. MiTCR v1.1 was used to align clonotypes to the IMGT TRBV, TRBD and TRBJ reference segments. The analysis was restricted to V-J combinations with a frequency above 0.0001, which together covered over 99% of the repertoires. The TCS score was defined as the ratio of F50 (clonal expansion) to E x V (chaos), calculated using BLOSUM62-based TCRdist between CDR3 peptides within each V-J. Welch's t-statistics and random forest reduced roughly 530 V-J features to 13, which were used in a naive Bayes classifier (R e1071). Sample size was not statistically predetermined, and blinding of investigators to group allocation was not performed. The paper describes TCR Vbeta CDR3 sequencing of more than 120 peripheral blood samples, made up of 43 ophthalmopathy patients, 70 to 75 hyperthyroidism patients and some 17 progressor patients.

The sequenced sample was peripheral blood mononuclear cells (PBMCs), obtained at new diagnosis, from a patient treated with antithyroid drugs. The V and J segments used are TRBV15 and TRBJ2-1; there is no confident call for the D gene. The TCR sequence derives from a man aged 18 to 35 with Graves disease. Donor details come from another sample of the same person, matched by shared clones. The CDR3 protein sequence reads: CATRPLLESDEQFF. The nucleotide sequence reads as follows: TGTGCCACCAGACCCCTCCTAGAATCAGATGAGCAGTTCTTC. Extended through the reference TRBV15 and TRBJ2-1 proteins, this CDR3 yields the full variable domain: DAMVIQNPRYQVTQFGKPVTLSCSQTLNHNVMYWYQQKSSQAPKLLFHYYDKDFNNEADTPDNFQSRRPNTSFCFLDIRSPGLGDTAMYLCATRPLLESDEQFFGPGTRLTVL.